A selection of T cell receptor beta chains follows, all from one sample in a study of T cells after yellow fever vaccination. TCRdb re-derived calls from the 5' RACE reads in MiXCR, one entry per CDR3 protein. Seen here are just under 600,000 distinct CDR3 sequences, roughly 13% observed once, and the top ten hold about 14%. The input for sequencing was PBMCs, taken on the day of the yellow fever booster vaccination. Receptor source: a young man who received the YFV17D yellow fever vaccine. CDR3s include the opening cysteine and the closing phenylalanine or tryptophan. Each record gives: D gene, V gene, clone size, J gene, CDR3 length, CDR3 DNA, CDR3 protein. D genes are given only for firm matches. Expanded clones are given a class, and other clones once, few, many or no size at all.

D gene: .
V gene: TRBV6-5
clone size: few
J gene: TRBJ2-4
CDR3 length: 15
CDR3 DNA: TGTGCCAGCAGTTACTCGAATAGGGCCAAAAACATTCAGTACTTC
CDR3 protein: CASSYSNRAKNIQYF

D gene: .
V gene: TRBV6-2/TRBV6-3
clone size: .
J gene: TRBJ1-5
CDR3 length: 14
CDR3 DNA: TGTGCCAGCAGTCCGCGGGTCAGCAATCAGCCCCAGCATTTT
CDR3 protein: CASSPRVSNQPQHF

D gene: TRBD2
V gene: TRBV24-1
clone size: few
J gene: TRBJ2-5
CDR3 length: 15
CDR3 DNA: TGTGCCACCAGTGATCCCCGGACTAGCGACGAGACCCAGTACTTC
CDR3 protein: CATSDPRTSDETQYF

D gene: .
V gene: TRBV24-1
clone size: few
J gene: TRBJ1-1
CDR3 length: 12
CDR3 DNA: TGTGCCACCAGTGACAGGGAGACTGAAGCTTTCTTT
CDR3 protein: CATSDRETEAFF

D gene: TRBD2
V gene: TRBV4-3
clone size: many
J gene: TRBJ2-7
CDR3 length: 16
CDR3 DNA: TGCGCCAGCAGCCAAGAATGGGCGGGAGGTAGATACGAGCAGTACTTC
CDR3 protein: CASSQEWAGGRYEQYF

D gene: .
V gene: TRBV20-1
clone size: few
J gene: TRBJ1-4
CDR3 length: 13
CDR3 DNA: TGCAGTGCTAGAGTCCCAACTAATGAAAAACTGTTTTTT
CDR3 protein: CSARVPTNEKLFF

D gene: TRBD1
V gene: TRBV6-1
clone size: .
J gene: TRBJ2-7
CDR3 length: 15
CDR3 DNA: TGTGCCAGCAGTGTGACAGGGGGAGTGATCTACGAGCAGTACTTC
CDR3 protein: CASSVTGGVIYEQYF

D gene: .
V gene: TRBV20-1
clone size: .
J gene: TRBJ2-1
CDR3 length: 15
CDR3 DNA: TGCAGTGCTAGAGAAGATAACCGGGTGGGGAATGAGCAGTTCTTC
CDR3 protein: CSAREDNRVGNEQFF

D gene: .
V gene: TRBV5-1
clone size: few
J gene: TRBJ2-7
CDR3 length: 13
CDR3 DNA: TGCGCCAGCAGCTTGGACCTACTCGGCGAGCAGTACTTC
CDR3 protein: CASSLDLLGEQYF

D gene: TRBD1
V gene: TRBV12-3/TRBV12-4
clone size: few
J gene: TRBJ2-7
CDR3 length: 15
CDR3 DNA: TGTGCCAGCAGGCACCGGGACAGGCCATTCTACGAGCAGTACTTC
CDR3 protein: CASRHRDRPFYEQYF

D gene: .
V gene: TRBV6-2/TRBV6-3
clone size: .
J gene: TRBJ2-1
CDR3 length: 15
CDR3 DNA: TGTGCCAGCACCCCACTCCGGGAGCCCCAGGGTGAGCAGTTCTTC
CDR3 protein: CASTPLREPQGEQFF

D gene: .
V gene: TRBV12-3/TRBV12-4
clone size: few
J gene: TRBJ2-3
CDR3 length: 15
CDR3 DNA: TGTGCCAGCAGTCCCGTGGTCTCTCTCACAGATACGCAGTATTTT
CDR3 protein: CASSPVVSLTDTQYF

D gene: TRBD2
V gene: TRBV27
clone size: few
J gene: TRBJ2-1
CDR3 length: 16
CDR3 DNA: TGTGCCAGCAGGCCCGGGGTAGCGGGAACCTACAATGAGCAGTTCTTC
CDR3 protein: CASRPGVAGTYNEQFF

D gene: TRBD2
V gene: TRBV4-3
clone size: .
J gene: TRBJ2-1
CDR3 length: 18
CDR3 DNA: TGCGCCAGCAGCCAAGAGAAGCGGGAGGGCCCGGGGTACAATGAGCAGTTCTTC
CDR3 protein: CASSQEKREGPGYNEQFF

D gene: .
V gene: TRBV11-2
clone size: .
J gene: TRBJ2-1
CDR3 length: 16
CDR3 DNA: TGTGCCAGCAGCCCCGGGCGGACTCCCGCCTACAATGAGCAGTTCTTC
CDR3 protein: CASSPGRTPAYNEQFF

D gene: .
V gene: TRBV10-2
clone size: few
J gene: TRBJ2-2
CDR3 length: 14
CDR3 DNA: TGCGCCAGCAAGGGTGGGGAAAACACCGGGGAGCTGTTTTTT
CDR3 protein: CASKGGENTGELFF

D gene: .
V gene: TRBV12-3/TRBV12-4
clone size: few
J gene: TRBJ2-7
CDR3 length: 14
CDR3 DNA: TGTGCCAGCAGAGTAACCCGGGGCTCCTACGAGCAGTACTTC
CDR3 protein: CASRVTRGSYEQYF

D gene: TRBD2
V gene: TRBV5-5
clone size: many
J gene: TRBJ2-7
CDR3 length: 15
CDR3 DNA: TGTGCCAGCAGCTTACGACTAGCGGACAACTACGAGCAGTACTTC
CDR3 protein: CASSLRLADNYEQYF

D gene: TRBD2
V gene: TRBV29-1
clone size: .
J gene: TRBJ2-1
CDR3 length: 17
CDR3 DNA: TGCAGCGTTAAGGCGGGACTAGGGGATCCCTCCTACAATGAGCAGTTCTTC
CDR3 protein: CSVKAGLGDPSYNEQFF

D gene: TRBD2
V gene: TRBV29-1
clone size: .
J gene: TRBJ2-1
CDR3 length: 14
CDR3 DNA: TGCAGCGTTCCTAGCGGGGATTCCTACAATGAGCAGTTCTTC
CDR3 protein: CSVPSGDSYNEQFF

D gene: TRBD1
V gene: TRBV20-1
clone size: .
J gene: TRBJ1-5
CDR3 length: 16
CDR3 DNA: TGCAGTGCTAGAGAGTGGGACAGGGGGCGTAATCAGCCCCAGCATTTT
CDR3 protein: CSAREWDRGRNQPQHF

D gene: .
V gene: TRBV20-1
clone size: few
J gene: TRBJ1-1
CDR3 length: 13
CDR3 DNA: TGCAGTGCTAGAGGCCCCCTAGGGGGTACAGCTTTCTTT
CDR3 protein: CSARGPLGGTAFF

D gene: TRBD2
V gene: TRBV19
clone size: few
J gene: TRBJ2-4
CDR3 length: 17
CDR3 DNA: TGTGCCAGTAGTCTTCAGGGGACTAGCGGGCCCAAAAACATTCAGTACTTC
CDR3 protein: CASSLQGTSGPKNIQYF

D gene: .
V gene: TRBV7-8
clone size: few
J gene: TRBJ2-3
CDR3 length: 16
CDR3 DNA: TGTGCCAGCAGCTTAGCGGCTAGCCTCAGGTCAGATACGCAGTATTTT
CDR3 protein: CASSLAASLRSDTQYF